A selection of T cell receptor beta chains follows, all from one sample in a study of T-cell memory formation after mild COVID-19. TCRdb redid the calling of the 5' RACE reads with MiXCR, one entry per CDR3 protein. This sample yields more than 250,000 distinct CDR3 sequences, of which approximately 18% are seen a single time; 20% to 25% belongs to the top ten. Input material: PBMCs or a T cell subset sorted from them (not recorded which). The receptors come from a young man who had mild COVID-19 (a few samples of this study predate the infection). Cell type and time point are not known. The CDR3 runs from the conserved cysteine through the conserved F or W. The D gene is left open where the match is weak. Clone size is stated in some rows and not others, as once, few, many or a class when expanded.

j_gene	abundance	d_gene	v_gene	CDR3nt	CDR3aa
TRBJ1-2	few	TRBD1	TRBV5-1	TGCGCCAGCAGCTGGACAGGGGACCCCATTGGAGTCGGGGGCTACACCTTC	CASSWTGDPIGVGGYTF
TRBJ2-2	-	-	TRBV7-2	TGTGCCAGCACCAACTCCAGGGGAGGTATGGGCGGGGAGCTGTTTTTT	CASTNSRGGMGGELFF
TRBJ2-3	-	-	TRBV6-2/TRBV6-3	TGTGCCAGCACCTACAGATCAGATACGCAGTATTTT	CASTYRSDTQYF
TRBJ2-5	few	-	TRBV7-2	TGTGCCAGCAGCTTGGAGGGTGTACGGACCCAGTACTTC	CASSLEGVRTQYF
TRBJ2-1	few	TRBD2	TRBV6-2/TRBV6-3	TGTGCCACCAGTAGCGGGGGGGCCGACGGTGAGCAGTTCTTC	CATSSGGADGEQFF
TRBJ2-3	-	-	TRBV14	TGTGCCAGCAGCCAAGGGAGGGGTTCGGATACGCAGTATTTT	CASSQGRGSDTQYF
TRBJ1-6	few	TRBD1	TRBV6-1	TGTGCCAGCGAACAGGGGACGGGGTCACCCCTCCACTTT	CASEQGTGSPLHF
TRBJ2-3	few	-	TRBV4-3	TGCGCCAGCAGCCAAGTCGGGGTTTTCACAGATACGCAGTATTTT	CASSQVGVFTDTQYF
TRBJ2-2	-	-	TRBV5-1	TGCGCCAGCAGCGCCCGGTGGGCCGGATTGAACACCGGGGAGCTGTTTTTT	CASSARWAGLNTGELFF
TRBJ2-1	many	-	TRBV5-1	TGCGCCAGCAGTTCCGCCTTAGGGTCTACTTACAATGAGCAGTTCTTC	CASSSALGSTYNEQFF
TRBJ2-6	few	-	TRBV5-1	TGCGCCAGCAGCTTCACAACAGGGTCTGGGGCCAACGTCCTGACTTTC	CASSFTTGSGANVLTF
TRBJ2-7	-	-	TRBV6-5	TGTGCCAGCAGTCGAACCTCCTTTAGGGGCGAGCAGTACTTC	CASSRTSFRGEQYF
TRBJ2-7	many	-	TRBV3-1	TGTGCCAGCAGCCAAGAGGGTCGGGGGTTCATCTCCTACGAGCAGTACTTC	CASSQEGRGFISYEQYF
TRBJ1-6	few	-	TRBV20-1	TGCAGTGCCGACGGGGGGGGTGGCTCACCCCTCCACTTT	CSADGGGGSPLHF
TRBJ1-2	large	TRBD1	TRBV14	TGTGCCAGCAGCGGGACAGGGAACTATGGCTACACCTTC	CASSGTGNYGYTF
TRBJ1-6	-	-	TRBV4-3	TGCGCCAGCAGCCCCGGGGGGGGTATCTGGTTTGATTCACCCCTCCACTTT	CASSPGGGIWFDSPLHF
TRBJ1-2	many	-	TRBV9	TGTGCCAGCAGCGGTTACCCAGGCTACACCTTC	CASSGYPGYTF
TRBJ2-1	-	-	TRBV28	TGTGCCAGCAGCCAACCGGGACACCCCTACAATGAGCAGTTCTTC	CASSQPGHPYNEQFF
TRBJ2-3	many	TRBD1	TRBV29-1	TGCAGCTTCGGACAGGCAGAGTATTTT	CSFGQAEYF
TRBJ1-2	-	-	TRBV20-1	TGCAGTGCTAGAATGGTCGCAGGAGCAAAGCATACCTTC	CSARMVAGAKHTF
TRBJ2-5	-	TRBD1	TRBV28	TGTGCCAGCACCCCACAGGGGCAACAAGAGACCCAGTACTTC	CASTPQGQQETQYF
TRBJ2-1	few	-	TRBV12-5	TGTGCTAGTGGTCCCGCTCAGGGAAATGAGCAGTTCTTC	CASGPAQGNEQFF
TRBJ2-5	few	TRBD1	TRBV12-3/TRBV12-4	TGTGCCAGCAGTTCCCAGGCGACAGGGCTAGGGGAGACCCAGTACTTC	CASSSQATGLGETQYF
TRBJ1-2	-	TRBD1	TRBV2	TGTGCCAGCAGAGGGACAGGGGGCAACTATGGCTACACCTTC	CASRGTGGNYGYTF
TRBJ2-5	many	-	TRBV4-3	TGCGCCAGCAGCCAAGAACCGGGACCTGGGGGGACCCAGTACTTC	CASSQEPGPGGTQYF
TRBJ1-5	-	TRBD1	TRBV12-3/TRBV12-4	TGTGCCAGCAGCCCTGATGCGGGGGACAGGGGTGCTTTGAGCAATCAGCCCCAGCATTTT	CASSPDAGDRGALSNQPQHF
TRBJ1-1	-	-	TRBV4-1	TGCGCCAGCAGCCGTGTCCAGGCGGGGCCCACTGAAGCTTTCTTT	CASSRVQAGPTEAFF
TRBJ2-1	few	-	TRBV7-2	TGTGCCAGCAGTTCGAGCGTTTGGGCACGCAATGAGCAGTTCTTC	CASSSSVWARNEQFF
TRBJ1-4	-	TRBD1	TRBV4-1	TGCGCCAGCAGCCATTCCGGGACAGGGTCCGGAAAACTGTTTTTT	CASSHSGTGSGKLFF
TRBJ2-5	few	-	TRBV20-1	TGCAGTGCTAGAGCCAGGAGTGATTTCCAAGAGACCCAGTACTTC	CSARARSDFQETQYF
TRBJ2-3	-	TRBD1	TRBV2	TGTGCCAGCATTGAAAGGGGGCTTACAGATACGCAGTATTTT	CASIERGLTDTQYF
TRBJ2-5	few	TRBD1	TRBV5-1	TGCGCCAGCAGCTTCGGACAGGGTGGGGTAGAGACCCAGTACTTC	CASSFGQGGVETQYF
TRBJ2-1	-	-	TRBV12-3/TRBV12-4	TGTGCCAGCAGACCTCTGACAGGGAAGGGGGGAGGCTCCTACAATGAGCAGTTCTTC	CASRPLTGKGGGSYNEQFF
TRBJ1-2	-	-	TRBV12-5	TGTGCTAGTGGCTATCAGGGAACGGACGGCTACACCTTC	CASGYQGTDGYTF
TRBJ2-7	few	TRBD2	TRBV5-1	TGCGCCAGCAGCGCTAGCGGAGCCTACGAGCAGTACTTC	CASSASGAYEQYF
TRBJ2-1	few	-	TRBV18	TGTGCCAGCCAAAGCGGGTACAATGAGCAGTTCTTC	CASQSGYNEQFF
TRBJ1-1	-	-	TRBV9	TGTGCCAGCAGCGTACAGGGGTCGGACACTGAAGCTTTCTTT	CASSVQGSDTEAFF
TRBJ2-4	-	-	TRBV10-3	TGTTCGACCGGCAGGGCCCAAAACATTCAGTACTTC	CSTGRAQNIQYF
TRBJ1-1	-	-	TRBV15	TGTGCCACCAGCAGGGGACCTGGCACTGAAGCTTTCTTT	CATSRGPGTEAFF
TRBJ2-5	-	-	TRBV7-9	TGTGCCAGCAGCCTCGGGGTTTCAGAGACCCAGTACTTC	CASSLGVSETQYF
TRBJ2-6	many	-	TRBV4-1	TGCGCCAGCAGCCAAGATTTTCGGGGGGCGCGGCTATCTTCTGGGGCCAACGTCCTGACTTTC	CASSQDFRGARLSSGANVLTF
TRBJ1-4	few	-	TRBV18	TGTGCCAGCTCCGAAGAGGCAACTAATGAAAAACTGTTTTTT	CASSEEATNEKLFF
TRBJ2-2	few	TRBD2	TRBV7-8	TGTGCCAGCAGCTCGCGTAGCGGGTGGAACACCGGGGAGCTGTTTTTT	CASSSRSGWNTGELFF
TRBJ1-1	-	TRBD1	TRBV13	TGTGCCAGCAGACCCAAGGGGGCTGGGTCCACTGAAGCTTTCTTT	CASRPKGAGSTEAFF
TRBJ2-5	-	TRBD1	TRBV6-6	TGTGCCCACCGGGACAGCCTGCGGGAGACCCAGTACTTC	CAHRDSLRETQYF
TRBJ2-7	-	-	TRBV18	TGTGCCAGCTCACCGTCTCCCTTCTACGAGCAGTACTTC	CASSPSPFYEQYF
TRBJ1-2	-	TRBD1	TRBV7-2	TGTGCCAGCAGCTTCTCCAGGGGGTCAGACTATGGCTACACCTTC	CASSFSRGSDYGYTF
TRBJ2-2	-	-	TRBV24-1	TGTGCCACCAGTGATTTGGGGGGAGACACCGGGGAGCTGTTTTTT	CATSDLGGDTGELFF
TRBJ2-1	-	TRBD1	TRBV7-3	TGTGCCAGCAGCTTAACCCGGACAGGCATCCACAATGAGCAGTTCTTC	CASSLTRTGIHNEQFF
TRBJ2-2	-	TRBD2	TRBV7-2	TGTGCCAGCAGCTTTAGCGGGGGGGCGGTCCCCGGGGAGCTGTTTTTT	CASSFSGGAVPGELFF
TRBJ2-3	few	-	TRBV7-2	TGTGCCAGCAGCTTAGATAGGGGGGGGCTAGATACGCAGTATTTT	CASSLDRGGLDTQYF
TRBJ2-5	few	-	TRBV4-3	TGCGCCAGCAGCCGGTCCATCCAAGAGACCCAGTACTTC	CASSRSIQETQYF